The 17 T cell receptor beta chains listed next were all sequenced from one sample in a study of control samples from healthy donors and cancer patients. The data were produced by immunoSEQ multiplex PCR, yet TCRdb's version contains in-frame clones alone and is incomplete. The table lists fewer than 150,000 clones, roughly nine tenths of them singletons. The sequenced sample consisted of blood. The receptors derive from a woman aged 18 to 35 in good health.

This clone was recorded only once. This sequence joins TRBV5-6 and TRBJ2-3; weak D call: TRBD1 (6 bases). CDR3 length: 17 residues. Trimming removed 0 bases from V and 4 bases from J, with 18 bases in between. Looked up from germline, CDR1 is SGHDT and CDR2 is YYEEEE. CDR3 sequence reads: CASSLAGQGMYADTQYF. The CDR3 nucleotides read TGTGCCAGCAGCTTGGCCGGGCAGGGGATGTATGCAGATACGCAGTATTTT.

The V call is TRBV11-2, the J call TRBJ2-2, with TRBD2 matching 10 bases. CDR1 is SGHAT and CDR2 is FQNNGV in the germline V gene. Trimming took 5 bases from V and 2 from J; bases not matched to a gene: 11. The CDR3 length is 18 residues. The CDR3 spells CASSPLRTSGPNTGELFF. The CDR3 nucleotides are TGTGCCAGCAGCCCCCTAAGGACTAGCGGACCTAACACCGGGGAGCTGTTTTTT.

J is TRBJ2-3 and V is TRBV7-9; D is uncertain. V lost 5 bases to trimming and J lost 0 bases, with 18 bases between them. Germline CDR1 is SEHNR and CDR2 is FQNEAQ (reference sequence). The CDR3 covers 17 residues. The CDR3 sequence: CASSNTMAYLSTDTQYF. The CDR3 DNA reads TGTGCCAGCAGCAATACTATGGCTTACCTAAGCACAGATACGCAGTATTTT.

A few counts support this clone. In nucleotides, the CDR3 is TGTGCCAGCAGCCTTGACAGGGCGAACACTGAAGCTTTCTTT. Translation: CASSLDRANTEAFF. The chain couples TRBV2 to TRBJ1-1; 7 bases align to TRBD1. V lost 6 bases and J lost 1; bases outside the gene matches: 5. The CDR3 spans 14 residues. Germline values: CDR1 SNHLY, CDR2 FYNNEI.

This clone was found once. The V and J genes are TRBV2 and TRBJ1-4, with unresolved D. CDR3 length equals 14 residues. Trimming pared 2 bases from V and 2 bases from J, leaving 6 bases between. Germline CDR1 reads SNHLY; CDR2 reads FYNNEI. The CDR3 loop reads CASSERRTNEKLFF. CDR3 coding DNA: TGTGCCAGCAGTGAAAGGCGGACTAATGAAAAACTGTTTTTT.

The chain couples TRBV7-2 to TRBJ1-1; 8 nucleotides align to TRBD1. Trimming took 1 base from V and 4 from J; bases not matched to a gene: 5. CDR3 length equals 15 residues. The germline V gene has CDR1 SGHTA and CDR2 FQGNSA. The CDR3 DNA reads as TGTGCCAGCAGCTTAGGGACAGGGAGAGGCACTGAAGCTTTCTTT. Translation gives CASSLGTGRGTEAFF.

V is TRBV7-3 and J is TRBJ2-5; D might be TRBD2 (5 bases). CDR3 length equals 13 residues. V was trimmed by 4 bases and J by 3 bases, leaving 9 bases between them. The germline V gene has CDR1 SGHTA and CDR2 FQGTGA. The CDR3 bases are TGTGCCAGCAGCTCCACTAGGGAAGAGACCCAGTACTTC. This translates into CASSSTREETQYF.

V usage is TRBV6-1 and J usage is TRBJ2-3; 9 nucleotides align to TRBD2. V lost 1 base to trimming and J lost 4 bases; unmatched junction nucleotides: 3. The CDR3 length is 15 residues. Looked up from germline, CDR1 is MNHNS and CDR2 is SASEGT. CDR3: CASSEGAGGPDTQYF. CDR3 nucleotides: TGTGCCAGCAGTGAAGGGGCGGGGGGGCCAGATACGCAGTATTTT.

This chain uses TRBV28 with TRBJ2-3, with D perhaps TRBD1 (5 bases). V shed 4 bases and J shed 0 bases, with 11 bases lying between them. Germline V gene lookup returns CDR1 MDHEN and CDR2 SYDVKM. This CDR3 has 15 residues. The CDR3 is CASSSSTVSTDTQYF. The DNA of the CDR3 is TGTGCCAGCAGTTCCTCGACAGTTAGCACAGATACGCAGTATTTT.

The chain uses TRBV19 and TRBJ2-3; possibly TRBD1 for D (6 bases). V was pared by 10 bases and J by 3 bases, with 14 bases between. In germline, CDR1 is LNHDA, CDR2 SQIVND (reference sequence). The CDR3 is made up of 13 amino acids. The CDR3 sequence: CATHRRGTDTQYF. Here the CDR3 DNA reads TGTGCCACCCATAGAAGGGGGACAGATACGCAGTATTTT.

This clone showed up just once. V gene TRBV20-1 combines with J gene TRBJ2-7, with D unclear. CDR1 is DFQATT and CDR2 is SNEGSKA in the germline V gene (reference sequence). V lost 7 bases to trimming and J lost 1 base, with 8 bases between them. The length of the CDR3 is 11 residues. DNA of the CDR3: TGCAGTGTGCCTACATCCTACGAGCAGTACTTC. Amino acid sequence: CSVPTSYEQYF.

V and J are TRBV7-3 and TRBJ2-5; the match to TRBD2 covers 12 bases. Germline V lookup: CDR1 SGHTA, CDR2 FQGTGA. There are 17 residues in the CDR3. V lost 5 bases, J lost 2 bases, and 9 bases stayed unmatched. This CDR3 is CASSLGASGRGQETQYF. Written as DNA, the CDR3 is TGTGCCAGCAGCCTGGGGGCTAGCGGGAGGGGGCAAGAGACCCAGTACTTC.

This rearrangement joins TRBV4-3 to TRBJ2-1; D is unresolved. Germline loops: CDR1 LGHNA, CDR2 YSLEER. Trimming removed 0 bases at V and 9 bases at J, with 9 bases between. This CDR3 is built from 13 residues. Written as DNA, the CDR3 is TGCGCCAGCAGCCAAGATAGGACGGTTGAGCAGTTCTTC. It is translated as CASSQDRTVEQFF.

This chain joins TRBV19 and TRBJ1-1; D is unresolved. The CDR3 is 12 residues long. V was clipped by 8 bases and J by 0 bases, with 7 bases between them. Per the germline V gene, CDR1 is LNHDA and CDR2 is SQIVND (reference sequence). CDR3 sequence reads: CASGRLNTEAFF. The CDR3 DNA reads as TGTGCCAGTGGGCGACTGAACACTGAAGCTTTCTTT. Complete variable domain (other parts from reference TRBV19 and TRBJ1-1): DGGITQSPKYLFRKEGQNVTLSCEQNLNHDAMYWYRQDPGQGLRLIYYSQIVNDFQKGDIAEGYSVSREKKESFPLTVTSAQKNPTAFYLCASGRLNTEAFFGQGTRLTVV.

V gene TRBV28 combines with J gene TRBJ2-3; 8 bases line up with TRBD1. Germline CDR1 reads MDHEN; CDR2 reads SYDVKM. The V segment lost 5 bases and the J segment 9 bases; nucleotides outside the gene matches: 16. The CDR3 loop spans 16 amino acids. This CDR3 is CASSPPPQPGGATQYF. The CDR3 DNA reads TGTGCCAGCAGTCCCCCTCCCCAACCAGGGGGCGCGACGCAGTATTTT. Looking up the rest from reference TRBV28 and TRBJ2-3 gives the full variable domain: DVKVTQSSRYLVKRTGEKVFLECVQDMDHENMFWYRQDPGLGLRLIYFSYDVKMKEKGDIPEGYSVSREKKERFSLILESASTNQTSMYLCASSPPPQPGGATQYFGPGTRLTVL.

V gene TRBV6-2 or TRBV6-3 combines with J gene TRBJ1-2; TRBD1 might be the D (5 bases). The CDR3 contains 21 residues. The V and J ends lost 0 bases and 3 bases respectively, with 29 bases between them. CDR1 is MNHEY and CDR2 is SVGEGT in the germline V gene. The CDR3 DNA reads TGTGCCAGCAGTTACTCGATCAAGGCGGGAAGGGGTGGTCGGGTTGACTATGGCTACACCTTC. Its translation is CASSYSIKAGRGGRVDYGYTF.

This chain uses TRBV2 with TRBJ2-5; 10 bases align to TRBD2. This CDR3 is built from 16 residues. Germline lookup yields CDR1 SNHLY and CDR2 FYNNEI. V was clipped by 3 bases and J by 4 bases; unmatched bases: 8. CDR3 nucleotide sequence: TGTGCCAGCAGTGAGGTCCCAGCGGGGGGGTTAGAGACCCAGTACTTC. It encodes CASSEVPAGGLETQYF.